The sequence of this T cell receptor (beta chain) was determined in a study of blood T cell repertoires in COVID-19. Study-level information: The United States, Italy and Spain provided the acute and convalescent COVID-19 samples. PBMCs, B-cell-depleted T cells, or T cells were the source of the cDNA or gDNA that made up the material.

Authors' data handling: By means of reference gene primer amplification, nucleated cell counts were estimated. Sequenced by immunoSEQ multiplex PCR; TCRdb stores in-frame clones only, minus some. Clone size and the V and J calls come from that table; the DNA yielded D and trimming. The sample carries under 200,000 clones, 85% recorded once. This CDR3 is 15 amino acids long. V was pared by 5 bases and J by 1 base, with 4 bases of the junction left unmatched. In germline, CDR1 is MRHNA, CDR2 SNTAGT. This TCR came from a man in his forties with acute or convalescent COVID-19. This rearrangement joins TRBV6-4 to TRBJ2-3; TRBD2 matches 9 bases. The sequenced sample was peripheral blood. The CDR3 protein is CASSPQRGGTDTQYF. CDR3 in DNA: TGTGCCAGCAGTCCTCAGCGGGGGGGCACAGATACGCAGTATTTT.